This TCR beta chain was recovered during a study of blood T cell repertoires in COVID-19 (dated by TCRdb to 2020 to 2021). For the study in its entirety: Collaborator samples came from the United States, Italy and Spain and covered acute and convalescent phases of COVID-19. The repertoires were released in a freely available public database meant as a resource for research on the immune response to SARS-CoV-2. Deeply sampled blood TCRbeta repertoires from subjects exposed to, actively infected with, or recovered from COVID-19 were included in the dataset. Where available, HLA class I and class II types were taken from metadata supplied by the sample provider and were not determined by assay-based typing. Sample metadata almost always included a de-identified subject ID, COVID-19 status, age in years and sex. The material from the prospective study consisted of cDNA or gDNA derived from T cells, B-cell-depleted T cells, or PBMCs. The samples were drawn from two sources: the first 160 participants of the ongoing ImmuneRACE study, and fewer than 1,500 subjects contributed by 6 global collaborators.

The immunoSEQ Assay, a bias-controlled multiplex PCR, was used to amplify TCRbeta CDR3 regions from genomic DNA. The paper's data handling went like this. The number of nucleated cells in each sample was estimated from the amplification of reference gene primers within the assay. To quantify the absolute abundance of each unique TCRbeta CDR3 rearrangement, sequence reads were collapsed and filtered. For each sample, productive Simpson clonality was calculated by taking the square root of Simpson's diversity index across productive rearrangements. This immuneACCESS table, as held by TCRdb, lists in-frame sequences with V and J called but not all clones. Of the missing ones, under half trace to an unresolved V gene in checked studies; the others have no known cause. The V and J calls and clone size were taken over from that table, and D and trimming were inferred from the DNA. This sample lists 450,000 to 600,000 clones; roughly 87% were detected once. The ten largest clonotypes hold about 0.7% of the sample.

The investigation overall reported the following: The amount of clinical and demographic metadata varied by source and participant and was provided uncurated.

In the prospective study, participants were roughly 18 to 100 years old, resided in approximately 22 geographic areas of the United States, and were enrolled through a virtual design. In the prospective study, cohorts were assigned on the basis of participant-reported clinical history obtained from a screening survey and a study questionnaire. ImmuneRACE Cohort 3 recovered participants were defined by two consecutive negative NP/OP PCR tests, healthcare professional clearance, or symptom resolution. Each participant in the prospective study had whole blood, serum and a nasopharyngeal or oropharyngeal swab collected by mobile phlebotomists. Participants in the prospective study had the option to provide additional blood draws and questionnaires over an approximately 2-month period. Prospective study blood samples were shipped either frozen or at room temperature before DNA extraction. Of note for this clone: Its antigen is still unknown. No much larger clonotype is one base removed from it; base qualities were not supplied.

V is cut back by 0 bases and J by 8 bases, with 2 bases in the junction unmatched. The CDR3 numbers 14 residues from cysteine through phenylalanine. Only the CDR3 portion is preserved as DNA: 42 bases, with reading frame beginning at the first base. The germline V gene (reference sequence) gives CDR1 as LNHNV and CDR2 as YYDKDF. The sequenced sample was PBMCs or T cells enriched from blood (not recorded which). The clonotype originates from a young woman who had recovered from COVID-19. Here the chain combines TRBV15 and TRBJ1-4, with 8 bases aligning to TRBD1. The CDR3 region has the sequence CATSRDRGQEKLFF. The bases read TGTGCCACCAGCAGAGACAGGGGGCAGGAAAAACTGTTTTTT.